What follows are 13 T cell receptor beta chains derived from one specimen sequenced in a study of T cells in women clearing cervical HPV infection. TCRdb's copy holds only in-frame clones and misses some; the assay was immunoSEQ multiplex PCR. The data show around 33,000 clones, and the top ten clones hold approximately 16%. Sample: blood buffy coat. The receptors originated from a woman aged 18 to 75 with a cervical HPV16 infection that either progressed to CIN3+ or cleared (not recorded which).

The DNA read from the CDR3 is TGTGCCAGTAGCATCGCGGAGACCTATAACTATGGT. Its translation is CASSIAETYNYG. The CDR3 in its entirety is CASSIAETYNYGQYF. This chain joins TRBV19 and TRBJ2-4; unclear D gene. The CDR3 goes on 3 residues after the read ends, and that part is filled in from the germline J gene. The germline gives CDR1 LNHDA, CDR2 SQIVND (reference sequence). The CDR3 is made up of 15 amino acids.

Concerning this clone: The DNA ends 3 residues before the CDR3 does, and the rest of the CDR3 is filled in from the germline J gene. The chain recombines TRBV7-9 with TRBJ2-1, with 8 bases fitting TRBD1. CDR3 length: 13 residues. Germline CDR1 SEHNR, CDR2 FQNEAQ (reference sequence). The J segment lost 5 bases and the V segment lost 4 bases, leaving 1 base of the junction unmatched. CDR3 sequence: CASSSGQDNEQFF. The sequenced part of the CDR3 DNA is TGTGCCAGCAGCTCGGGACAGGACAATGAG.

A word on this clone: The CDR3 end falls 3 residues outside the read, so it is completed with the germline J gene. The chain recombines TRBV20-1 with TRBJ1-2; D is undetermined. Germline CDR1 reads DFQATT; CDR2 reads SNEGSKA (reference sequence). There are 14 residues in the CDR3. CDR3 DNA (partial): TGCAGTGCTCGAAACTTAGCGGGAGTAGGCGAC. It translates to CSARNLAGVGD. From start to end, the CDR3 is CSARNLAGVGDYTF.

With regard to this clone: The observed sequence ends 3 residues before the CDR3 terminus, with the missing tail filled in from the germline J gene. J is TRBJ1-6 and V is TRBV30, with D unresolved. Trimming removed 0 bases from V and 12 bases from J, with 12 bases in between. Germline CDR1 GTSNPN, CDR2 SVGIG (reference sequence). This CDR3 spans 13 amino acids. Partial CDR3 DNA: TGTGCCTGGAGTGTACGTCACGGGGTACCC. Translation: CAWSVRHGVP. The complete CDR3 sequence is CAWSVRHGVPLHF.

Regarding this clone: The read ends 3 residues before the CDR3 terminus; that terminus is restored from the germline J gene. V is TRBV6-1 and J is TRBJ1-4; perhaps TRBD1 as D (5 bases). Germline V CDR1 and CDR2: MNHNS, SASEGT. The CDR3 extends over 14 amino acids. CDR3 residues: CASSARSGANVLFF. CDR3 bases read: TGTGCCAGCAGTGCCCGGTCTGGGGCCAACGTA.

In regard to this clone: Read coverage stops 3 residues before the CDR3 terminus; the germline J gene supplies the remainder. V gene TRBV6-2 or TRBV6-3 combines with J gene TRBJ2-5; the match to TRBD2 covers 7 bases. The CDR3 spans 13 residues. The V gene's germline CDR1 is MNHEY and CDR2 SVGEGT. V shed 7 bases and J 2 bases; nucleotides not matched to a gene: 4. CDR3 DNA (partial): TGTGCCAGCATCGGGCGGGGGCAAGAGACC. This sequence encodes CASIGRGQET. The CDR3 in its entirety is CASIGRGQETQYF.

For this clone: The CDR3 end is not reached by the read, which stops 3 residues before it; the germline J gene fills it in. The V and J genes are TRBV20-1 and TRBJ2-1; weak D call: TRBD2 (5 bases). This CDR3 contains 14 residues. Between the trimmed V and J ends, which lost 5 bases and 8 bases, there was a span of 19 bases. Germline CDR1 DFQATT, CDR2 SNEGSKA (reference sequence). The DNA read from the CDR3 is TGCAGTGCTGAGACGGGGAGACGCGTCTATGAG. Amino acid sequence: CSAETGRRVYE. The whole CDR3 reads CSAETGRRVYEQFF.

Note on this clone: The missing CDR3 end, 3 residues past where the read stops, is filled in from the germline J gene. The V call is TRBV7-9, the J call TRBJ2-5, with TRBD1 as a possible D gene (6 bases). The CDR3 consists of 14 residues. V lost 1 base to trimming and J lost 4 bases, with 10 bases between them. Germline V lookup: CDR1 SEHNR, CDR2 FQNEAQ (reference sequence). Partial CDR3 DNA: TGTGCCAGCAGCTTAGTGCAGGGGAGAGAGACC. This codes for CASSLVQGRET. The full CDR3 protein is CASSLVQGRETQYF.

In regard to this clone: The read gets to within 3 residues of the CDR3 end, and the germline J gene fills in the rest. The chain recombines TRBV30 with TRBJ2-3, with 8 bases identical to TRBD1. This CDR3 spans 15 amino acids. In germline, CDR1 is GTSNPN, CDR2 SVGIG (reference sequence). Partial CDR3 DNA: TGTGCCTGGAGACAGACAGGGGACGGGAATCAGCCG. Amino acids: CAWRQTGDGNQP. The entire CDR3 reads CAWRQTGDGNQPQYF.

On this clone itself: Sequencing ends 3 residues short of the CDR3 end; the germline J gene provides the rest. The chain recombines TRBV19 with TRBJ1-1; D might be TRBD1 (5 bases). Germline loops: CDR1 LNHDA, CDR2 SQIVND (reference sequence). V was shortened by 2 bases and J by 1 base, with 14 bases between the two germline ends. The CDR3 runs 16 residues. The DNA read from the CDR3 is TGTGCCAGTAGTATACTAAGGGGTTCAGGGAACACTGAA. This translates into CASSILRGSGNTE. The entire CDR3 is CASSILRGSGNTEAFF.

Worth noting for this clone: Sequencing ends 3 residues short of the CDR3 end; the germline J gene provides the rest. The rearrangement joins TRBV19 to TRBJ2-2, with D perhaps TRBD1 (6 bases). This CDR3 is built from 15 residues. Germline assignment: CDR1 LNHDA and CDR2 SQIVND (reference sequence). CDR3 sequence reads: CASSRQESTNEKLFF. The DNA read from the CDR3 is TGTGCCAGTAGTAGACAGGAATCAACTAATGAAAAG.

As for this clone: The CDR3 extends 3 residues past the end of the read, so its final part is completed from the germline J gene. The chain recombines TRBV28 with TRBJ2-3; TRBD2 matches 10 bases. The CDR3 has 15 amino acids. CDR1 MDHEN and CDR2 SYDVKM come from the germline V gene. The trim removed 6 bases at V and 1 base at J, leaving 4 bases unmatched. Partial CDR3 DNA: TGTGCCAGCAGCTCTAGCGGGAGTGGCACAGATACG. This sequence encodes CASSSSGSGTDT. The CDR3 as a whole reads CASSSSGSGTDTQYF.

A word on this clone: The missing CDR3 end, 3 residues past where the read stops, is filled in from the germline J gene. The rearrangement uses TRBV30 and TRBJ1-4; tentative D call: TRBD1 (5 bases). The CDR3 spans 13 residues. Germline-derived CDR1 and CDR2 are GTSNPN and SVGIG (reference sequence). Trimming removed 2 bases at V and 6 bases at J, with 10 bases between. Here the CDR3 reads CAWSLGQHEKLFF. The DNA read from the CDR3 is TGTGCCTGGAGTCTTGGACAACATGAAAAA.